Sequencing of this T cell receptor (beta chain) was carried out in a study of blood T cell repertoires in COVID-19. In the study overall: Acute and convalescent COVID-19 samples came from the United States, Italy and Spain. PBMCs, B-cell-depleted T cells, or T cells provided the cDNA or gDNA that made up the material.

Profiling relied on immunoSEQ multiplex PCR, and the TCRdb table lists in-frame clones only, not all of them. Seen here are about 200,000 clones, 65% to 90% observed once, and the top ten hold less than 5%. Participant age was 18 to 89 years, and participants resided in fewer than 25 US areas. Clinical history reported by participants formed the basis on which cohorts were assigned. The sequencing input was PBMCs or T cells enriched from blood (not recorded which). The TCR originated in a woman aged 40 to 50 with acute COVID-19.

The CDR3 is CASSRSGGGETQYF. In DNA form, the CDR3 reads TGTGCCAGCAGCCGGAGCGGGGGGGGAGAGACCCAGTACTTC. This sequence joins TRBV7-2 and TRBJ2-5, with 10 bases matching TRBD2. The CDR3 is 14 residues long. Trimming removed 5 bases from V and 4 bases from J; junction bases left unmatched: 4. Germline V gene data show CDR1 as SGHTA and CDR2 as FQGNSA.